This passage covers 23 T cell receptor beta chains from one sample sequenced in a study of T cell responses to AZD1222 COVID-19 vaccine. Produced via immunoSEQ multiplex PCR; TCRdb's table is partial and in-frame only. The table shows under 200,000 clones, with over 80% occurring only once. The sequences come from peripheral blood, collected on day 0 of AZD1222 vaccination. The source is an adult in good health.

The V gene is TRBV7-9, the J gene TRBJ2-1; 10 bases align to TRBD2. The CDR3 totals 13 residues. The germline V gene has CDR1 SEHNR and CDR2 FQNEAQ (reference sequence). Trimming removed 5 bases from V and 8 bases from J; junction bases left unmatched: 3. The CDR3 region is CASSLSGGDEQFF. The DNA of the CDR3 is TGTGCCAGCAGCCTAAGCGGGGGGGATGAGCAGTTCTTC.

The genes are TRBV25-1 and TRBJ1-2; D perhaps matches TRBD1 (5 bases). The CDR3 is 13 residues long. Germline loops: CDR1 MGHDK, CDR2 SYGVNS. Trimming shortened V by 2 bases and J by 4 bases, and 8 bases separated the two germline ends. For the CDR3, the DNA is TGTGCCAGCAGTGAAGGCGGGGCCTATGGCTACACCTTC. Encoded protein: CASSEGGAYGYTF.

Concerning this clone itself: Other DNA sequences in this specimen translate into the identical CDR3. V is TRBV7-2 and J is TRBJ1-3; TRBD1 is a possible D gene (5 bases). Germline V gives CDR1 SGHTA, CDR2 FQGNSA. CDR3 length: 16 amino acids. V lost 5 bases to trimming and J lost 2 bases, with 16 bases between them. The CDR3 loop reads CASSPHSGGTGNTIYF. CDR3 coding DNA: TGTGCCAGCAGCCCCCATTCGGGGGGAACTGGAAACACCATATATTTT.

With regard to this clone: Other DNA sequences in this specimen translate into the identical CDR3. J is TRBJ1-1 and V is TRBV24-1; possibly TRBD1 for D (5 bases). The germline gives CDR1 KGHDR, CDR2 SFDVKD. Trimming took 7 bases from V and 7 from J, leaving 9 bases between them. The CDR3 runs 11 residues. DNA for the CDR3: TGTGCCACCAGGCGGGGGGATGAAGCTTTCTTT. Its protein is CATRRGDEAFF.

The chain links TRBV5-4 to TRBJ1-2; no clear D. Trimming shortened V by 1 base and J by 2 bases, and 9 bases separated the two germline ends. Germline V CDR1 and CDR2: SGHNT, YYREEE (reference sequence). The CDR3 loop spans 14 amino acids. CDR3 nucleotides: TGTGCCAGCAGCTTGACTACGGCGAACTATGGCTACACCTTC. Protein product: CASSLTTANYGYTF.

The gene calls are TRBV9 and TRBJ2-5; tentative D call: TRBD2 (6 bases). Trimming cost V 4 bases and J 2 bases, with 21 bases left between them. The CDR3 extends over 17 amino acids. In germline, CDR1 is SGDLS, CDR2 YYNGEE. DNA of the CDR3: TGTGCCAGCAGCCCTCACGGGCTAGCGACCGGTCAAGAGACCCAGTACTTC. It codes for CASSPHGLATGQETQYF.

The V gene is TRBV30, the J gene TRBJ1-2, with TRBD1 matching over 8 bases. The J segment lost 6 bases and the V segment lost 8 bases, leaving 11 bases of the junction unmatched. The CDR3 consists of 13 residues. Germline-derived CDR1 and CDR2 are GTSNPN and SVGIG (reference sequence). In DNA form, the CDR3 reads TGTGCCCTTGGACAGGGAATGGAAAATGGCTACACCTTC. The encoded protein is CALGQGMENGYTF. The full variable domain, with the rest looked up from reference TRBV30 and TRBJ1-2, is SQTIHQWPATLVQPVGSPLSLECTVEGTSNPNLYWYRQAAGRGLQLLFYSVGIGQISSEVPQNLSASRPQDRQFILSSKKLLLSDSGFYLCALGQGMENGYTFGSGTRLTVV.

This chain uses TRBV6-4 with TRBJ1-6, with D uncertain. Per the germline V gene, CDR1 is MRHNA and CDR2 is SNTAGT. V lost 4 bases and J 4 bases, leaving 5 bases between the germline ends. The CDR3 contains 13 residues. As DNA, the CDR3 is TGTGCCAGCAGTGCCGCATATAATTCACCCCTCCACTTT. This sequence encodes CASSAAYNSPLHF.

This chain joins TRBV10-2 and TRBJ2-3; perhaps TRBD1 as D (6 bases). V was shortened by 6 bases and J by 1 base, with 14 bases between the two germline ends. The germline gives CDR1 WSHSY, CDR2 SAAADI. This CDR3 contains 15 residues. CDR3 coding DNA: TGCGCCAGCAGGGAGACAGGCCAACGCACAGATACGCAGTATTTT. Its translation: CASRETGQRTDTQYF.

The chain links TRBV5-1 to TRBJ2-6; maybe TRBD2 (5 bases). CDR3 length: 15 residues. V was shortened by 0 bases and J by 2 bases, with 6 bases between the two germline ends. The germline CDR1 and CDR2 sequences are SGHRS and YFSETQ. The CDR3 DNA reads TGCGCCAGCAGCTTGGAGAGGGCTGGGGCCAACGTCCTGACTTTC. Translation: CASSLERAGANVLTF.

V and J are TRBV5-4 and TRBJ1-2; D gene ambiguous. CDR3 size: 13 residues. Germline V gene lookup returns CDR1 SGHNT and CDR2 YYREEE (reference sequence). V was pared by 3 bases and J by 7 bases, with 13 bases between. CDR3 residues: CASSSGRTSGYTF. The CDR3 DNA sequence: TGTGCCAGCAGCTCCGGGCGGACGAGTGGCTACACCTTC.

The chain couples TRBV15 to TRBJ1-4, with D possibly TRBD1 on 5 matching bases. Germline V lookup: CDR1 LNHNV, CDR2 YYDKDF (reference sequence). V was cut by 0 bases and J by 5 bases, with 10 bases left in between. The CDR3 extends over 15 amino acids. CDR3 sequence reads: CATSRDLQENEKLFF. In DNA form, the CDR3 reads TGTGCCACCAGCAGAGACTTACAGGAGAATGAAAAACTGTTTTTT.

In the case of this clone: The same CDR3 also results from other DNA sequences found in this sample. This chain uses TRBV28 with TRBJ1-1; D is unclear. The ends were cut back, 6 bases at V and 0 bases at J, with 5 bases in the middle. The CDR3 sequence is 12 residues long. CDR1 is MDHEN, CDR2 SYDVKM, per germline. The CDR3 DNA follows: TGTGCCAGCAGCCCGGTGAACACTGAAGCTTTCTTT. It encodes CASSPVNTEAFF.

The rearrangement links TRBV4-3 to TRBJ2-2; 7 bases match TRBD1. The CDR3 sequence is 13 residues long. The junction had 1 base not matched to a gene; V was cut back by 8 bases and J by 1 base. Germline-derived CDR1 and CDR2 are LGHNA and YSLEER. The CDR3 bases are TGCGCCAGCGGGGACAGGAACACCGGGGAGCTGTTTTTT. It translates to CASGDRNTGELFF.

This chain uses TRBV9 with TRBJ1-2, with D perhaps matching TRBD1 (5 bases). Trimming shortened V by 4 bases and J by 0 bases, and 19 bases separated the two germline ends. This CDR3 comprises 17 residues. CDR1 and CDR2 (germline): SGDLS, YYNGEE. CDR3 in DNA: TGTGCCAGCAGCCCCAGACCCCTGGGGGAAGCTAACTATGGCTACACCTTC. Its translation is CASSPRPLGEANYGYTF.

This chain links TRBV5-1 with TRBJ2-7, with D possibly TRBD2 on 6 matching bases. Germline CDR1 reads SGHRS; CDR2 reads YFSETQ. The CDR3 spans 15 residues. Trimming removed 1 base at V and 7 bases at J, with 18 bases between. CDR3 region: CASSLYPAGTGEQYF. Written as DNA, the CDR3 is TGCGCCAGCAGCTTGTATCCAGCGGGCACGGGGGAGCAGTACTTC. Using reference TRBV5-1 and TRBJ2-7 for the parts outside the CDR3, the full variable domain is KAGVTQTPRYLIKTRGQQVTLSCSPISGHRSVSWYQQTPGQGLQFLFEYFSETQRNKGNFPGRFSGRQFSNSRSEMNVSTLELGDSALYLCASSLYPAGTGEQYFGPGTRLTVT.

This chain uses TRBV3-1 (or the pseudogene TRBV3-2) with TRBJ2-7; D tentatively reads TRBD1 or TRBD2 (5 bases each). V lost 2 bases and J 3 bases, leaving 8 bases between the germline ends. The germline V gene encodes CDR1 LGHDT and CDR2 YNNKEL (reference sequence). The CDR3 totals 13 residues. The CDR3 nucleotides are TGTGCCAGCAGCCAACGGGGCGGCTACGAGCAGTACTTC. It is translated as CASSQRGGYEQYF.

The rearrangement links TRBV28 to TRBJ1-1; no clear D gene. Trimming stripped 7 bases from V and 5 bases from J, with 26 bases between. Per the germline V gene, CDR1 is MDHEN and CDR2 is SYDVKM. The CDR3 is made up of 17 amino acids. Written as DNA, the CDR3 is TGTGCCAGCATGCAGTGGGCCCCCACTCTCCTCGGGACTGAAGCTTTCTTT. This translates into CASMQWAPTLLGTEAFF. The whole variable domain, filled in from reference TRBV28 and TRBJ1-1, reads DVKVTQSSRYLVKRTGEKVFLECVQDMDHENMFWYRQDPGLGLRLIYFSYDVKMKEKGDIPEGYSVSREKKERFSLILESASTNQTSMYLCASMQWAPTLLGTEAFFGQGTRLTVV.

J is TRBJ2-7 and V is TRBV19; D possibly uses TRBD1 or TRBD2 (5 bases each). Between the trimmed V and J ends, which lost 3 bases and 7 bases, there was a span of 28 bases. This CDR3 is 18 amino acids long. Germline CDR1 reads LNHDA; CDR2 reads SQIVND (reference sequence). The CDR3 DNA reads as TGTGCCAGTAGTATCAAAGACAGCGTCCGGGGACCCCCGGGGGAGCAGTACTTC. It yields the protein CASSIKDSVRGPPGEQYF.

This clone was counted once. The gene calls are TRBV28 and TRBJ1-5; D is undetermined. Germline CDR1 is MDHEN and CDR2 is SYDVKM. CDR3 length equals 15 residues. V lost 3 bases, J lost 7 bases, and 16 bases lay in between. The DNA for the CDR3 is TGTGCCAGCAGTTTGGCCAGCACGGCACTACAGCCCCAGCATTTT. It encodes CASSLASTALQPQHF.

V is TRBV4-3 and J is TRBJ1-1; 9 bases match TRBD1. The CDR3 totals 15 residues. Germline V gives CDR1 LGHNA, CDR2 YSLEER. V trimming: 0 bases; J trimming: 3 bases; junction bases outside the gene matches: 2. The CDR3 bases are TGCGCCAGCAGCCAAGAGGGGGACAGGGACACTGAAGCTTTCTTT. Its translation: CASSQEGDRDTEAFF.

The chain links TRBV6-2 or TRBV6-3 to TRBJ1-5, with 9 bases fitting TRBD1. Germline V gene data show CDR1 as MNHEY and CDR2 as SVGEGT. The V gene end was trimmed by 6 bases and the J gene end by 7 bases; junction bases not matched to a gene: 7. The CDR3 contains 14 residues. The CDR3 coding sequence is TGTGCCAGCAGCCTGGACAGGGGACGGCAGCCCCAGCATTTT. Protein product: CASSLDRGRQPQHF.

This clone has just one count. The chain couples TRBV2 to TRBJ1-4; 9 positions agree with TRBD1. After removal of 6 bases from V and 5 bases from J, the junction contained 7 bases not matched to a gene. Germline lookup yields CDR1 SNHLY and CDR2 FYNNEI. This CDR3 is 15 amino acids long. CDR3 nucleotides: TGTGCCAGCAGGGACAGGGGTCTTTACAATGAAAAACTGTTTTTT. The encoded protein is CASRDRGLYNEKLFF.